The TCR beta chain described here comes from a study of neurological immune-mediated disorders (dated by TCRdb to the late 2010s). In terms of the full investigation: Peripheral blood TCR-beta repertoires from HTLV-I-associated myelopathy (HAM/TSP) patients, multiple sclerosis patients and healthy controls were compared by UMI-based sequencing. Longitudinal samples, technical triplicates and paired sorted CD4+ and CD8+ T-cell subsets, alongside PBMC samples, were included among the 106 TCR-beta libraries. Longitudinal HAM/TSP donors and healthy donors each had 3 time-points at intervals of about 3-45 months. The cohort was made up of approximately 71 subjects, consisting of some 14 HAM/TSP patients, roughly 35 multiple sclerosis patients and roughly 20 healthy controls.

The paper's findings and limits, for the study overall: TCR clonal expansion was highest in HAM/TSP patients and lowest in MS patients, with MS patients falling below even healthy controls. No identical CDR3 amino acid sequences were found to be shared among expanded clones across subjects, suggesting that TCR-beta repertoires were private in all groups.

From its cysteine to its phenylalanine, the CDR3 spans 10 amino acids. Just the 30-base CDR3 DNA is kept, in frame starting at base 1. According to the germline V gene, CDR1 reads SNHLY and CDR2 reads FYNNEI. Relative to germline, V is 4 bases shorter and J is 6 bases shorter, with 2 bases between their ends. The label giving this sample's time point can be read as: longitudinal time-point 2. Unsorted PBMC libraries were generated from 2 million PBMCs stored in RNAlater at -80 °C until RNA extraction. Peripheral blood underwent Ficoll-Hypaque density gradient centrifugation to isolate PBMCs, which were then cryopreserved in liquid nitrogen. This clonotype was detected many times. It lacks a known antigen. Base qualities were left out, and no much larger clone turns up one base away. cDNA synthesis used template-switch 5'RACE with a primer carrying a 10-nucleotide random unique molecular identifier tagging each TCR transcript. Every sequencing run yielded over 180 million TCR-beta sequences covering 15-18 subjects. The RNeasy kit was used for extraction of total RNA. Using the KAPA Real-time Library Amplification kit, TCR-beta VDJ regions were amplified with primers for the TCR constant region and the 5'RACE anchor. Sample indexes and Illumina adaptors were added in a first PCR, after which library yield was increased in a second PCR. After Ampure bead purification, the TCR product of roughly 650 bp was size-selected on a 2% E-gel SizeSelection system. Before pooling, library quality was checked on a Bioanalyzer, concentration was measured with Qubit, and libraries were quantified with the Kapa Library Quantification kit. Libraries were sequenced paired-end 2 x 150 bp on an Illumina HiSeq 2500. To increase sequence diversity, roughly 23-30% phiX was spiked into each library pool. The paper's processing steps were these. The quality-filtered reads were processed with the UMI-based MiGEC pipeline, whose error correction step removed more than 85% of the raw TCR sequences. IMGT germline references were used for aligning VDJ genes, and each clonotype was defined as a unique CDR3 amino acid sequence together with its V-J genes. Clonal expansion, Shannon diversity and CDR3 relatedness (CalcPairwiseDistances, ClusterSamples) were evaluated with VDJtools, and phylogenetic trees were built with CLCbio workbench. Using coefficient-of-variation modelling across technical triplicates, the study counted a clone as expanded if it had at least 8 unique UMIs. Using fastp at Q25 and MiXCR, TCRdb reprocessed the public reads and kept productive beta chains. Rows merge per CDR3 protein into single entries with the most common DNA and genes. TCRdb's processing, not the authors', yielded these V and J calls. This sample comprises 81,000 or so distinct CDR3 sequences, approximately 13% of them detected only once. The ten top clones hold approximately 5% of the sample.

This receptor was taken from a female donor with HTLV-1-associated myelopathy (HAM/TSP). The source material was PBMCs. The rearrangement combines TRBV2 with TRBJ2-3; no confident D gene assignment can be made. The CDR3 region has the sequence CASSADTQYF. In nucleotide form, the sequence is TGTGCCAGCAGTGCTGATACGCAGTATTTT.